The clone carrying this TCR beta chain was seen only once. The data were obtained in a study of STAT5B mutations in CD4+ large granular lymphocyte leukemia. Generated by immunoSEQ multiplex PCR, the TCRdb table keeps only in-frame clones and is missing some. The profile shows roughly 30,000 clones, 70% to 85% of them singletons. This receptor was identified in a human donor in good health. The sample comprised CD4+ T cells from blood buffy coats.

For the CDR3, the DNA is TGCGCCAGCAGTGAGTCCCAGACTGCGGGTATCACAGATACGCAGTATTTT. Translating gives CASSESQTAGITDTQYF. This chain uses TRBV10-1 with TRBJ2-3; TRBD2 is a possible D gene (5 bases). Germline V CDR1 and CDR2: WNHNN, SYGVQD (reference sequence). There are 17 residues in the CDR3. V gave up 0 bases and J gave up 2 bases, with 15 bases separating them.